The 22 T cell receptor beta chains below were found in one sample sequenced in a study of vaccination and CD4 T cells after COVID-19. Described treatment: roughly 11-day PBMC culture with coronavirus spike peptide pools or control peptides (ViraFEST assay). Scientists ran DNA taken from cultured CD4+ T cells through the Oncomine TCR Beta short-read assay for sequencing. TCRdb reprocessed the PCR reads with MiXCR, giving one entry per CDR3 protein. The profile covers around 21,000 distinct CDR3 sequences, with around 50% appearing a single time and approximately 17% taken by the ten largest. These TCRs are of unknown antigen specificity. The sample consisted of CD4+ T cells from blood, cultured in vitro. These receptors all come from a human donor who had recovered from COVID-19.

The chain combines TRBV6-1 with TRBJ2-7; D is unresolved. Germline CDR1 is MNHNS and CDR2 is SASEGT. V lost 7 bases and J 0 bases, leaving 13 bases between the germline ends. The CDR3 totals 14 residues. CDR3: CASKWFRDSYEQYF. The CDR3 bases are TGTGCCAGCAAATGGTTTCGCGACTCCTACGAGCAGTACTTC.

This clonotype appeared a few times. This rearrangement joins TRBV27 to TRBJ1-1; D gene uncertain. Trimming took 2 bases from V and 5 from J, leaving 12 bases between them. The CDR3 has 14 residues. CDR1 MNHEY and CDR2 SMNVEV come from the germline V gene (reference sequence). CDR3 sequence reads: CASSLTGKATEAFF. The CDR3 nucleotides are TGTGCCAGCAGTTTAACGGGGAAGGCAACTGAAGCTTTCTTT.

The rearrangement links TRBV6-2 or TRBV6-3 to TRBJ2-3, with 7 bases fitting TRBD2. The germline gives CDR1 MNHEY, CDR2 SVGEGT. Unmatched junction bases numbered 8, after V lost 5 bases and J lost 0 bases. The CDR3 loop spans 16 amino acids. In DNA, the CDR3 is TGTGCCAGCAGTCCCCGGGGTAGCGGGAGCACAGATACGCAGTATTTT. Encoded protein: CASSPRGSGSTDTQYF.

The V gene is TRBV7-2, the J gene TRBJ2-5, with D possibly being TRBD2 (5 bases). The germline CDR1 and CDR2 sequences are SGHTA and FQGNSA. This CDR3 contains 15 residues. Trimming removed 4 bases at V and 4 bases at J, with 16 bases between. The DNA of the CDR3 is TGTGCCAGCAGCTCCAGGAGGAACAGCGGAGAGACCCAGTACTTC. Translating it yields CASSSRRNSGETQYF.

The CDR3: CASSARTGENSPLHF. The DNA of the CDR3 is TGTGCCAGCAGCGCCCGGACAGGGGAAAATTCACCCCTCCACTTT. V usage is TRBV7-2 and J usage is TRBJ1-6; 9 positions match TRBD1. Germline CDR1 SGHTA, CDR2 FQGNSA. Trimming cost V 5 bases and J 7 bases; bases outside gene matches: 6. This CDR3 region has 15 residues.

The J gene is TRBJ2-5, the V gene TRBV3-1; D gene unclear. Trimming took 5 bases from V and 4 from J, leaving 17 bases between them. Per germline, CDR1 LGHDT and CDR2 YNNKEL (reference sequence). There are 15 residues in the CDR3. CDR3 bases: TGTGCCAGCAGCAGCGCCCCCTCGATCACAGAGACCCAGTACTTC. It encodes CASSSAPSITETQYF.

The chain links TRBV4-3 to TRBJ2-5, with 8 nucleotides matching TRBD1. This CDR3 is 17 amino acids long. The germline CDR1 and CDR2 sequences are LGHNA and YSLEER. V lost 1 base, J lost 5 bases, and 12 bases stayed unmatched. CDR3 loop: CASSQVGPGQGGETQYF. The CDR3 bases are TGCGCCAGCAGCCAAGTCGGTCCCGGACAGGGCGGGGAGACCCAGTACTTC.

This clonotype has just a few counts. The chain employs TRBV6-1 and TRBJ2-1; 11 bases agree with TRBD2. Losses at the gene ends were 1 base for V and 1 base for J; bases not matched to a gene: 0. CDR3 length equals 16 residues. The germline CDR1 and CDR2 sequences are MNHNS and SASEGT. DNA of the CDR3: TGTGCCAGCAGTGAAGTAGCGGGGGGGTCCTACAATGAGCAGTTCTTC. Amino acid sequence: CASSEVAGGSYNEQFF.

The chain recombines TRBV15 with TRBJ2-7; no clear D gene. The CDR3 totals 15 residues. V was shortened by 5 bases and J by 0 bases, with 14 bases between the two germline ends. Germline V lookup: CDR1 LNHNV, CDR2 YYDKDF (reference sequence). CDR3 DNA sequence: TGTGCCACCAGCGACCCACACCTGAGCTCCTACGAGCAGTACTTC. Protein sequence: CATSDPHLSSYEQYF.

The chain carries TRBV20-1 and TRBJ2-4; D is uncertain. Germline V gives CDR1 DFQATT, CDR2 SNEGSKA (reference sequence). V lost 6 bases and J lost 5, with 14 bases in between. This CDR3 contains 13 residues. CDR3 sequence: CSANPLSENIQYF. CDR3 bases: TGCAGTGCAAACCCTCTAAGCGAAAACATTCAGTACTTC.

This clonotype was detected once. V is TRBV20-1 and J is TRBJ2-7, with D possibly matching TRBD2 (6 bases). V dropped 0 bases and J dropped 5 bases, with 14 bases sitting between them. Germline V gene sequence: CDR1 DFQATT, CDR2 SNEGSKA (reference sequence). The CDR3 extends over 14 amino acids. CDR3 bases: TGCAGTGCTAGAGACCGGGGGAGTAGCGACGAGCAGTACTTC. Translated: CSARDRGSSDEQYF.

The chain combines TRBV28 with TRBJ1-6; 8 positions match TRBD1. CDR3 size: 18 residues. J gave up 13 bases and V 8 bases, and 25 bases lay outside the gene matches. Per the germline V gene, CDR1 is MDHEN and CDR2 is SYDVKM. CDR3 coding DNA: TGTGCCAGCCGTCCTATTTATACAGGGGGTGCCGTGGGTAGGCCCCTCCACTTT. Residues: CASRPIYTGGAVGRPLHF. Based on the CDR3 plus reference TRBV28 and TRBJ1-6, the full variable domain is DVKVTQSSRYLVKRTGEKVFLECVQDMDHENMFWYRQDPGLGLRLIYFSYDVKMKEKGDIPEGYSVSREKKERFSLILESASTNQTSMYLCASRPIYTGGAVGRPLHFGNGTRLTVT.

This sequence joins TRBV6-1 and TRBJ2-7; D might be TRBD1 (6 bases). CDR1 and CDR2 (germline): MNHNS, SASEGT. Trimming left V 6 bases short and J 2 bases short, with 17 bases between. This CDR3 has 15 residues. The CDR3 reads CASREPGTQTYEQYF. In nucleotides, the CDR3 is TGTGCCAGCAGGGAGCCCGGGACACAAACCTACGAGCAGTACTTC.

About this clonotype: Its ends do not fully match the called genes, so a read error is possible. The genes are TRBV7-3 and TRBJ2-1; D is perhaps TRBD1 (5 bases). Germline lookup yields CDR1 SGHTA and CDR2 FQGTGA. This CDR3 is built from 14 residues. CDR3 protein: CASRLNSDSNEQFF. The CDR3 bases are TGTGCCAGCAGATTAAACTCTGACAGCAATGAGCAGTTCTTC.

The genes are TRBV20-1 and TRBJ2-7; 9 nucleotides agree with TRBD1. The V segment lost 2 bases and the J segment 3 bases; nucleotides outside the gene matches: 5. Germline V gives CDR1 DFQATT, CDR2 SNEGSKA (reference sequence). The CDR3 covers 14 residues. The DNA of the CDR3 is TGCAGTGCTAGACGCCGGGACAGGGTCTACGAGCAGTACTTC. Translation: CSARRRDRVYEQYF.

V and J are TRBV6-2 or TRBV6-3 and TRBJ2-5, with no clear D. Trimming took 6 bases from V and 6 from J, leaving 17 bases between them. The CDR3 totals 14 residues. Germline V gene sequence: CDR1 MNHEY, CDR2 SVGEGT. CDR3 sequence: CASSQTSLLKTQYF. The CDR3 coding sequence is TGTGCCAGCAGCCAGACTTCCTTATTGAAGACCCAGTACTTC.

The V gene is TRBV5-1, the J gene TRBJ2-3; D unclear. The CDR3 runs 13 residues. From germline, CDR1 is SGHRS and CDR2 YFSETQ. Trimming cost V 4 bases and J 4 bases, with 10 bases left between them. The chain's CDR3 is CASSPVSPDTQYF. CDR3 DNA: TGCGCCAGCAGCCCAGTGAGCCCAGATACGCAGTATTTT.

J is TRBJ2-3 and V is TRBV9, with D possibly matching TRBD2 (6 bases). Germline values: CDR1 SGDLS, CDR2 YYNGEE. The ends were cut back, 1 base at V and 4 bases at J, with 10 bases in the middle. The CDR3 has 14 amino acids. The CDR3 DNA sequence: TGTGCCAGCAGCGTACGGGAGCGCCCAGATACGCAGTATTTT. Its translation is CASSVRERPDTQYF.

This clonotype was seen more than once but under ten times. CDR3 nucleotide sequence: TGTGCCAGCAGTTACCCCTCGGGACAGGGGGCGGGGGCTTTCTTT. Translating gives CASSYPSGQGAGAFF. The chain couples TRBV6-5 to TRBJ1-1; 12 nucleotides agree with TRBD1. Germline assignment: CDR1 MNHEY and CDR2 SVGAGI. CDR3 length: 15 amino acids. The V segment lost 2 bases and the J segment 11 bases; nucleotides outside the gene matches: 9.

This clonotype was found once. J is TRBJ1-6 and V is TRBV12-3 or TRBV12-4; D call uncertain. V lost 3 bases to trimming and J lost 6 bases, with 9 bases between them. The CDR3 is 14 residues long. This CDR3 reads CASSLDGSNSPLHF. The CDR3 coding sequence is TGTGCCAGCAGTTTGGACGGGAGTAATTCACCCCTCCACTTT.

The gene calls are TRBV10-3 and TRBJ2-7, with TRBD1 matching 11 bases. Trimming cost V 4 bases and J 3 bases; bases outside gene matches: 2. This CDR3 contains 14 residues. The germline V gene has CDR1 ENHRY and CDR2 SYGVKD. The CDR3 region has the DNA TGTGCCATCAGTGCAGGGACAGGGGGCTACGAGCAGTACTTC. As protein: CAISAGTGGYEQYF.

This clonotype was recorded a few times. CDR3 nucleotides: TGCGCCAGCAGTGAGTCGGGGAATGAGCAGTTCTTC. It specifies CASSESGNEQFF. The chain uses TRBV10-2 and TRBJ2-1; D is uncertain. V lost 0 bases to trimming and J lost 7 bases, with 4 bases between them. The CDR3 loop spans 12 amino acids. Germline assignment: CDR1 WSHSY and CDR2 SAAADI.